This T cell receptor (beta chain) emerged from a study of cytomegalovirus exposure and HLA in healthy donors. Study-level points and caveats: Presence/absence analyses assumed roughly uniform sequencing depth across donors. A later analysis showed that HLA-associated TCR beta chains had undergone more clonal expansion than equally common others. Later on, an analysis found that several of the most significant clusters appeared to be linked to common viral pathogens, which included parvovirus B19.

The CDR3 is 15 amino acids. Per the germline V gene, CDR1 is SGHAT and CDR2 is FQNNGV. V shed 8 bases and J shed 10 bases, with 24 bases lying between them. PCR was performed using 60 Vbeta and 13 Jbeta primers. Measured with immunoSEQ multiplex PCR; TCRdb has only the in-frame clones, and not every one. Of around 100,000 clones detected, 70% to 80% appear once; the ten largest clones hold 4.8%. Details on this clone: No antigen is known for it.

V and J are TRBV11-2 and TRBJ2-1; D perhaps matches TRBD2 (6 bases). This receptor was obtained from a young woman in good health and CMV-seropositive. Sequenced sample: PBMCs. The CDR3 spells CASRRDRTFQSEQFF. Here the CDR3 DNA reads TGTGCCAGCCGGCGGGACCGCACTTTCCAATCCGAGCAGTTCTTC.